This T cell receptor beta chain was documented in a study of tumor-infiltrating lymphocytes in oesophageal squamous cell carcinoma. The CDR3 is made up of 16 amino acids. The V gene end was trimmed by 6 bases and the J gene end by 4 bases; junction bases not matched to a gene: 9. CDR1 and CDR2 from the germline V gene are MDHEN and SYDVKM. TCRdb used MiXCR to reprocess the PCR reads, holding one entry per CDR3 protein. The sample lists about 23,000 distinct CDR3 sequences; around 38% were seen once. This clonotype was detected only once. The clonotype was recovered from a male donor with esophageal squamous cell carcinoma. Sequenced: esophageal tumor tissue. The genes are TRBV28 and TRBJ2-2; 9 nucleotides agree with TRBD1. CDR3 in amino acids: CASSLQGARGTGELFF. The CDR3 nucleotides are TGTGCCAGCAGCCTACAGGGGGCGCGGGGCACCGGGGAGCTGTTTTTT.